This entry features one T cell receptor (beta chain) sequence. As yet, its antigen is unknown. The data belong to a study of cytomegalovirus exposure and HLA in healthy donors. Study results and caveats: Reported results showed that the classifier diagnosed cytomegalovirus status with high specificity and sensitivity. The authors confirmed in vitro that a few CMV-associated chains were specific for CMV antigens. Earlier analysis looked at TCR beta V segments, and most were productive about 87% or about 30% of the time. Later genetic work tied a missense DCLRE1C variant to beta-chain V and J trimming.

The PCR used 60 Vbeta and 13 Jbeta primers. Method: immunoSEQ multiplex PCR; TCRdb's copy keeps in-frame clones and lacks some. The sample contains 110,000 to 150,000 clones, 60% to 80% of which appear only once. Germline CDR1 SGHRS, CDR2 YFSETQ. V gave up 3 bases and J gave up 7 bases; unmatched junction bases: 3. The CDR3 loop spans 13 amino acids. The chain carries TRBV5-1 and TRBJ2-7; 11 bases line up with TRBD1. The TCR originated in a male donor in good health and CMV-seronegative. The sample was PBMCs. The CDR3 nucleotides are TGCGCCAGCAGCTCCCGGGACAGGGGGGAGCAGTACTTC. It specifies CASSSRDRGEQYF. The full variable domain, in which reference TRBV5-1 and TRBJ2-7 provide the parts outside the CDR3, is KAGVTQTPRYLIKTRGQQVTLSCSPISGHRSVSWYQQTPGQGLQFLFEYFSETQRNKGNFPGRFSGRQFSNSRSEMNVSTLELGDSALYLCASSSRDRGEQYFGPGTRLTVT.